Listed below are T cell receptor beta chains from one sample, sequenced in a study of blood T cell repertoires in COVID-19. Profiled with immunoSEQ multiplex PCR; TCRdb holds only in-frame clones, not every one. The profile shows a few hundred thousand clones, approximately 90% of them singletons. Source material: PBMCs or T cells enriched from blood (not recorded which). The receptors stem from a woman aged 18-29 years who had recovered from COVID-19. Both conserved end residues are part of each CDR3. The D gene is left open where the match is weak. Some rows have no size entry. The others give once, few or many, or a class for an expanded clone.

abundance | j_gene | d_gene | v_gene | CDR3aa | CDR3nt
NA | TRBJ2-3 | TRBD2 | TRBV25-1 | CASSEEGSGRDTQYF | TGTGCCAGCAGTGAAGAGGGTAGCGGGAGGGATACGCAGTATTTT
NA | TRBJ1-1 | TRBD1 | TRBV5-1 | CASSSFGTGMNTEAFF | TGCGCCAGCAGCTCCTTCGGGACAGGGATGAACACTGAAGCTTTCTTT
NA | TRBJ1-1 | NA | TRBV2 | CASSELGPVEAFF | TGTGCCAGCAGTGAGCTGGGCCCCGTTGAAGCTTTCTTT
NA | TRBJ1-3 | TRBD1 | TRBV3-1/TRBV3-2 | CASSQEQGSGNTIYF | TGTGCCAGCAGCCAGGAACAGGGGTCTGGAAACACCATATATTTT
NA | TRBJ1-5 | NA | TRBV28 | CASSPRGAQHF | TGTGCCAGCAGTCCCCGCGGGGCCCAGCATTTT
NA | TRBJ1-1 | NA | TRBV12-3/TRBV12-4 | CASSPTRGTEAFF | TGTGCCAGCAGTCCCACCCGGGGCACTGAAGCTTTCTTT
once | TRBJ1-1 | NA | TRBV6-6 | CASSQTWAWAFF | TGTGCCAGCAGTCAAACATGGGCCTGGGCTTTCTTT
NA | TRBJ1-2 | NA | TRBV10-2 | CASNRGPEYGYTF | TGCGCCAGCAATCGGGGTCCGGAGTATGGCTACACCTTC
once | TRBJ2-7 | NA | TRBV16 | CASSLRGAVAYEQYF | TGTGCCAGCAGCCTCCGGGGGGCCGTTGCCTACGAGCAGTACTTC
NA | TRBJ2-3 | TRBD2 | TRBV9 | CASSRLAGGGTDTQYF | TGTGCCAGCAGCCGACTAGCGGGAGGGGGCACAGATACGCAGTATTTT
NA | TRBJ1-6 | TRBD1 | TRBV28 | CASRPGTANSPLHF | TGTGCCAGCAGACCCGGGACAGCCAATTCACCCCTCCACTTT
once | TRBJ1-6 | TRBD1 | TRBV27 | CASSLSGSPRTGSSPLHF | TGTGCCAGCAGTTTATCTGGTTCCCCCCGGACAGGATCTTCACCCCTCCACTTT
NA | TRBJ2-1 | TRBD2 | TRBV19 | CASSSVAGVSYNEQFF | TGTGCCAGTAGTTCGGTAGCGGGGGTATCATACAATGAGCAGTTCTTC
NA | TRBJ1-2 | NA | TRBV29-1 | CSVLGGVGPNYGYTF | TGCAGCGTCCTTGGCGGGGTAGGCCCTAACTATGGCTACACCTTC
NA | TRBJ1-5 | NA | TRBV19 | CATRKDRAGNQPQHF | TGTGCCACCCGGAAAGACAGAGCTGGCAATCAGCCCCAGCATTTT
NA | TRBJ1-1 | TRBD1 | TRBV5-1 | CASSFAGTGVLFTEAFF | TGCGCCAGCAGCTTCGCCGGGACAGGGGTTTTATTCACTGAAGCTTTCTTT
NA | TRBJ1-1 | TRBD1 | TRBV6-2/TRBV6-3 | CASSLPLFPKRRDRNTEAFF | TGTGCCAGCAGCTTACCACTATTCCCGAAACGTCGGGACAGGAACACTGAAGCTTTCTTT
NA | TRBJ2-7 | NA | TRBV4-1 | CASSQDGGRQGGSYEQYF | TGCGCCAGCAGCCAAGATGGGGGGCGGCAGGGGGGATCCTACGAGCAGTACTTC
once | TRBJ1-2 | TRBD1 | TRBV6-5 | CASRGLGQGASGYTF | TGTGCCAGCAGGGGTCTAGGACAGGGGGCATCTGGCTACACCTTC
NA | TRBJ1-2 | NA | TRBV29-1 | CSVEDPGWDGYTF | TGCAGCGTTGAAGATCCGGGTTGGGATGGCTACACCTTC
NA | TRBJ1-3 | NA | TRBV3-1/TRBV3-2 | CASNSGGNTIYF | TGTGCCAGCAACTCGGGGGGAAACACCATATATTTT
once | TRBJ1-2 | TRBD1 | TRBV5-5 | CASSFNPGQGNYGYTF | TGTGCCAGCAGCTTTAACCCGGGACAGGGGAACTATGGCTACACCTTC
NA | TRBJ1-1 | TRBD1 | TRBV9 | CASSVGDRSTEAFF | TGTGCCAGCAGCGTAGGGGACAGGTCTACTGAAGCTTTCTTT
few | TRBJ1-1 | TRBD1 | TRBV7-8 | CASSSRRQGWEAFF | TGTGCCAGCAGCTCCCGAAGACAGGGCTGGGAAGCTTTCTTT
NA | TRBJ1-6 | NA | TRBV7-9 | CASSLDLNSPLHF | TGTGCCAGCAGCTTAGACTTGAATTCACCCCTCCACTTT
NA | TRBJ2-2 | NA | TRBV7-3 | CASSSYTGELFF | TGTGCCAGCAGCTCATACACCGGGGAGCTGTTTTTT
NA | TRBJ1-1 | NA | TRBV7-2 | CASSPRGGRNTEAFF | TGTGCCAGCAGCCCTCGGGGGGGGAGGAACACTGAAGCTTTCTTT
NA | TRBJ2-5 | TRBD2 | TRBV6-2/TRBV6-3 | CASSSRLAGEEETQYF | TGTGCCAGCAGTTCGCGACTAGCGGGAGAAGAAGAGACCCAGTACTTC
NA | TRBJ2-7 | TRBD1 | TRBV7-9 | CASSSGPGGYEQYF | TGTGCCAGCAGCTCCGGACCAGGGGGCTACGAGCAGTACTTC
NA | TRBJ2-7 | NA | TRBV29-1 | CSVSGGQGRDEQYF | TGCAGCGTTTCGGGAGGACAGGGTCGCGACGAGCAGTACTTC
NA | TRBJ1-4 | NA | TRBV18 | CASSPGAAEKLFF | TGTGCCAGCTCACCTGGGGCGGCCGAAAAACTGTTTTTT
NA | TRBJ2-5 | NA | TRBV6-2/TRBV6-3 | CASSLGAGTYQETQYF | TGTGCCAGCAGCCTGGGTGCGGGGACGTACCAAGAGACCCAGTACTTC
NA | TRBJ1-1 | NA | TRBV6-5 | CASSYSVTAEAFF | TGTGCCAGCAGTTACTCGGTGACAGCTGAAGCTTTCTTT
NA | TRBJ2-2 | TRBD1 | TRBV3-1/TRBV3-2 | CASRKGGAVSAGELFF | TGTGCCAGCAGAAAAGGGGGCGCGGTTAGCGCCGGGGAGCTGTTTTTT
NA | TRBJ2-5 | NA | TRBV30 | CAWSWGGEVKETQYF | TGTGCCTGGAGTTGGGGGGGCGAAGTAAAAGAGACCCAGTACTTC
NA | TRBJ1-2 | NA | TRBV7-9 | CASSLASDRGYSYTF | TGTGCCAGCAGCTTAGCCTCCGACAGAGGATATAGCTACACCTTC
NA | TRBJ1-4 | NA | TRBV10-3 | CAISEGGNEKLFF | TGTGCCATCAGTGAGGGGGGGAATGAAAAACTGTTTTTT
NA | TRBJ2-5 | TRBD1 | TRBV5-1 | CASSLGQGQETQYF | TGCGCCAGCAGCTTGGGACAGGGCCAAGAGACCCAGTACTTC
NA | TRBJ1-2 | TRBD1 | TRBV5-1 | CASNPTGGYGYTF | TGCGCCAGCAACCCGACAGGGGGCTATGGCTACACCTTC
NA | TRBJ1-1 | NA | TRBV28 | CASRVQGEAFF | TGTGCCAGCAGGGTTCAGGGTGAAGCTTTCTTT
NA | TRBJ1-4 | NA | TRBV7-9 | CASSLDGHGEKLFF | TGTGCCAGCAGCTTAGATGGACACGGTGAAAAACTGTTTTTT
NA | TRBJ1-1 | TRBD1 | TRBV7-9 | CASSLQGEVTEAFF | TGTGCCAGCAGCTTACAGGGGGAGGTCACTGAAGCTTTCTTT
NA | TRBJ1-1 | NA | TRBV4-1 | CASSRLGGAAEAFF | TGCGCCAGCAGCCGCCTAGGTGGGGCTGCTGAAGCTTTCTTT
few | TRBJ1-4 | NA | TRBV6-1 | CASSEAVTERKLFF | TGTGCCAGCAGTGAAGCAGTAACTGAGAGAAAACTGTTTTTT
NA | TRBJ1-5 | NA | TRBV5-1 | CASSPDRGPDQPQHF | TGCGCCAGCAGCCCGGACCGGGGTCCAGATCAGCCCCAGCATTTT